This passage covers 17 T cell receptor beta chains from one sample sequenced in a study of neoadjuvant nivolumab and ipilimumab in lung cancer (dated by TCRdb to the early 2020s). The time point label corresponds to: at surgical resection after neoadjuvant nivolumab +/- ipilimumab. Library creation used the immunoSEQ multiplex PCR assay. As stored in TCRdb, this immuneACCESS dataset retains in-frame rearrangements with V and J assigned. A fraction of the clones does not appear; measured against another copy, unresolved V genes explain less than half of the discrepancy, and the remainder lacks a known reason. For this sample there are 25,000 to 35,000 clones; about nine tenths appear just once. The top ten clonotypes cover approximately 5% of the sample. The sample here was peripheral blood, taken after neoadjuvant nivolumab, alone or with ipilimumab, at or shortly before surgery. All receptors come from an adult with non-small cell lung cancer.

This chain links TRBV2 with TRBJ2-7; no reliable D call. Trimming took 1 base from V and 0 from J, leaving 7 bases between them. This CDR3 is built from 14 residues. Germline CDR1 is SNHLY and CDR2 is FYNNEI. CDR3 protein: CASSEVSFSYEQYF. The CDR3 DNA reads as TGTGCCAGCAGTGAAGTCAGCTTCTCCTACGAGCAGTACTTC. Looking up the rest from reference TRBV2 and TRBJ2-7 gives the full variable domain: EPEVTQTPSHQVTQMGQEVILRCVPISNHLYFYWYRQILGQKVEFLVSFYNNEISEKSEIFDDQFSVERPDGSNFTLKIRSTKLEDSAMYFCASSEVSFSYEQYFGPGTRLTVT.

The chain couples TRBV4-1 to TRBJ1-2, with no clear D. The germline CDR1 and CDR2 sequences are MGHRA and YSYEKL. This CDR3 contains 15 residues. Trimming shortened V by 0 bases and J by 4 bases, and 12 bases separated the two germline ends. The CDR3 nucleotides are TGCGCCAGCAGCCAAGATTGGCGGCAGCCCTATGGCTACACCTTC. It is translated as CASSQDWRQPYGYTF.

The J gene is TRBJ2-1, the V gene TRBV11-1; either TRBD1 or TRBD2 may supply D (6 bases each). Germline lookup yields CDR1 SGHAT and CDR2 FQDESV (reference sequence). The CDR3 loop spans 14 amino acids. V gave up 5 bases and J gave up 8 bases, with 16 bases separating them. CDR3 nucleotides: TGTGCCAGCAGCCTCACCGGGGGCCGCGATGAGCAGTTCTTC. Amino acid sequence: CASSLTGGRDEQFF.

The chain is built from TRBV10-3 and TRBJ2-3; D uncertain. V gave up 6 bases and J gave up 3 bases, with 4 bases separating them. Germline CDR1 and CDR2: ENHRY and SYGVKD. The CDR3 covers 11 residues. CDR3 nucleotides: TGTGCCATCAGGAAAACAGATACGCAGTATTTT. It is translated as CAIRKTDTQYF.

This clone was recorded only once. CDR3 sequence (DNA): TGTGCCAGCAGCTTGGCAGAGACCCAGTACTTC. Translation: CASSLAETQYF. This chain joins TRBV5-6 and TRBJ2-5; no clear D. The CDR3 covers 11 residues. Germline assignment: CDR1 SGHDT and CDR2 YYEEEE. V lost 0 bases, J lost 4 bases, and 1 base lay in between.

The V and J genes are TRBV29-1 and TRBJ2-2; TRBD1 might be the D (6 bases). Between the trimmed V and J ends, which lost 8 bases and 2 bases, there was a span of 9 bases. The V gene's germline CDR1 is SQVTM and CDR2 ANQGSEA. The CDR3 loop spans 12 amino acids. CDR3 nucleotide sequence: TGCAGCACCGGGACAAACACCGGGGAGCTGTTTTTT. Protein product: CSTGTNTGELFF.

This clone was seen only once. As DNA, the CDR3 is TGTGCCAGCTCACCACTACGGGTTGGGGCCAACGTCCTGACTTTC. It codes for CASSPLRVGANVLTF. This chain links TRBV18 with TRBJ2-6; D unresolved. Trimming pared 1 base from V and 3 bases from J, leaving 7 bases between. This CDR3 has 15 amino acids. Germline loops: CDR1 KGHSH, CDR2 LQKENI.

As DNA, the CDR3 is TGTGCCAGCAGCTTGCCGGGAAGCTATGGCTACACCTTC. It codes for CASSLPGSYGYTF. The J gene is TRBJ1-2, the V gene TRBV5-4; no firm D call. The CDR3 runs 13 residues. Germline CDR1 and CDR2: SGHNT and YYREEE (reference sequence). V was pared by 1 base and J by 4 bases, with 8 bases between.

The chain combines TRBV18 with TRBJ1-1; D remains ambiguous. The CDR3 runs 18 residues. Deletions cut 3 bases from V and 2 bases from J, with 22 bases between. The V gene's germline CDR1 is KGHSH and CDR2 LQKENI. For the CDR3, the DNA is TGTGCCAGCTCACCGGACTCGCGGGGTCCCCTATCTAACACTGAAGCTTTCTTT. It specifies CASSPDSRGPLSNTEAFF.

The V and J genes are TRBV5-1 and TRBJ2-3; D is undetermined. Germline CDR1 and CDR2: SGHRS and YFSETQ. CDR3 length equals 16 residues. Trimming cost V 1 base and J 2 bases, with 14 bases left between them. CDR3 region: CASSLRRPGITDTQYF. The CDR3 bases are TGCGCCAGCAGCTTGAGGCGGCCAGGAATCACAGATACGCAGTATTTT.

The CDR3 region has the DNA TGTGCCAGTTCAAGCGTAGCAGGGGGGGCGTACGAGCAGTACTTC. Translation gives CASSSVAGGAYEQYF. This rearrangement joins TRBV7-3 to TRBJ2-7; perhaps D is TRBD1 or TRBD2 (7 bases each). V was pared by 9 bases and J by 4 bases, with 22 bases between. Germline V gives CDR1 SGHTA, CDR2 FQGTGA. This CDR3 is 15 amino acids long. The full variable domain, its missing parts supplied by reference TRBV7-3 and TRBJ2-7, is GAGVSQTPSNKVTEKGKYVELRCDPISGHTALYWYRQSLGQGPEFLIYFQGTGAADDSGLPNDRFFAVRPEGSVSTLKIQRTERGDSAVYLCASSSVAGGAYEQYFGPGTRLTVT.

The chain links TRBV28 to TRBJ1-5, with D possibly matching TRBD1 (5 bases). The CDR3 is 16 residues long. CDR1 MDHEN and CDR2 SYDVKM come from the germline V gene. The V gene lost 6 bases and the J gene lost 4 bases, with 19 bases spanning the gap. The CDR3: CASSSLRDQGNQPQHF. In nucleotides, the CDR3 is TGTGCCAGCAGCTCTCTGAGGGACCAAGGGAATCAGCCCCAGCATTTT.

The chain has TRBV11-3 and TRBJ1-1, with TRBD1 as a possible D gene (5 bases). The CDR3 length is 13 residues. Germline values: CDR1 SGHNT, CDR2 YENEEA. V dropped 4 bases and J dropped 4 bases, with 10 bases sitting between them. CDR3 in DNA: TGTGCCAGCAGCTCAGAGGGGAGCACTGAAGCTTTCTTT. It encodes CASSSEGSTEAFF.

V and J are TRBV11-2 and TRBJ1-2; tentative D call: TRBD1 (5 bases). The CDR3 loop spans 15 amino acids. Trimming removed 2 bases at V and 4 bases at J, with 14 bases between. The germline V gene has CDR1 SGHAT and CDR2 FQNNGV. CDR3 residues: CASSLTLTDLYGYTF. The CDR3 DNA follows: TGTGCCAGCAGCTTAACACTGACAGACCTCTATGGCTACACCTTC.

J is TRBJ1-5 and V is TRBV2; TRBD1 aligns across 7 bases. Germline V lookup: CDR1 SNHLY, CDR2 FYNNEI. The J segment lost 5 bases and the V segment lost 5 bases, leaving 6 bases of the junction unmatched. There are 14 residues in the CDR3. The CDR3 DNA reads as TGTGCCAGCAGTTCCGACAGGGTCGATCAGCCCCAGCATTTT. Its translation: CASSSDRVDQPQHF.

This chain connects TRBV7-9 to TRBJ2-3; D unclear. The CDR3 spans 16 residues. The V end was cut by 1 base, the J end by 2 bases, with 13 bases between. Per germline, CDR1 SEHNR and CDR2 FQNEAQ (reference sequence). The CDR3 bases are TGTGCCAGCAGCTTAGGAACTCTAGTGAACACAGATACGCAGTATTTT. Translation gives CASSLGTLVNTDTQYF. Using reference TRBV7-9 and TRBJ2-3 for the parts outside the CDR3, the full variable domain is DTGVSQNPRHKITKRGQNVTFRCDPISEHNRLYWYRQTLGQGPEFLTYFQNEAQLEKSRLLSDRFSAERPKGSFSTLEIQRTEQGDSAMYLCASSLGTLVNTDTQYFGPGTRLTVL.

This sequence joins TRBV18 and TRBJ1-2, with 8 bases fitting TRBD1. V shed 4 bases and J 3 bases; nucleotides not matched to a gene: 7. There are 15 residues in the CDR3. In germline, CDR1 is KGHSH, CDR2 LQKENI. The CDR3 here is CASSLVDRVDYGYTF. The CDR3 DNA sequence: TGTGCCAGCTCACTTGTGGACAGGGTCGACTATGGCTACACCTTC.